This is a list of T cell receptor beta chains from one sample in a study of T-cell reconstitution after alpha-beta-depleted transplantation in children. TCRdb called the PCR reads again in MiXCR, with one record for every CDR3 protein. In the table there are nearly 350,000 distinct CDR3 sequences, under 20% of which are singletons. Source: PBMCs, mostly from graft donor cells, taken 360 days after TCRalphabeta/CD19-depleted stem cell transplant. The receptors here all came from a male patient aged 2-15 years who had a stem cell transplant for acute lymphoblastic leukemia, so the T cells may come from the graft donor. Both conserved end residues are part of each CDR3. The D gene is left open where the match is weak. Size values are once, few and many counts, or a class for expanded clones, and some rows have none.

.	TRBV24-1	TRBJ2-1	TRBD2	CATSDSLAGFYNEQFF	TGTGCCACCAGTGATTCGCTAGCGGGCTTCTACAATGAGCAGTTCTTC
.	TRBV5-6	TRBJ1-5	TRBD1	CASSLGSGGPYQPQHF	TGTGCCAGCAGCTTGGGGTCAGGGGGCCCCTATCAGCCCCAGCATTTT
few	TRBV13	TRBJ2-5	.	CASSAGGMETQYF	TGTGCCAGCAGCGCAGGGGGGATGGAGACCCAGTACTTC
.	TRBV10-3	TRBJ1-6	TRBD1	CAISPQGARYNSPLHF	TGTGCCATCAGTCCACAGGGGGCTCGTTATAATTCACCCCTCCACTTT
few	TRBV4-2	TRBJ2-5	TRBD2	CASSQGLAGSSETQYF	TGTGCCAGCAGCCAAGGGCTAGCGGGATCTTCAGAGACCCAGTACTTC
few	TRBV28	TRBJ2-1	.	CASRPRGWERQFF	TGTGCCAGCAGGCCCCGGGGTTGGGAGAGGCAGTTCTTC
.	TRBV7-1	TRBJ1-3	.	CASSLRVRNTIYF	TGTGCCAGCAGCCTCAGGGTCCGAAACACCATATATTTT
few	TRBV10-3	TRBJ2-7	.	CAISEREGGTGTLSYEQYF	TGTGCCATCAGTGAGAGAGAGGGGGGCACCGGGACTCTCTCCTACGAGCAGTACTTC
.	TRBV27	TRBJ2-5	.	CASSSGNRVGETQYF	TGTGCCAGCAGTTCCGGAAACAGGGTGGGGGAGACCCAGTACTTC
.	TRBV5-8	TRBJ2-3	TRBD1	CASNQTGFTDTQYF	TGTGCCAGCAACCAGACAGGGTTCACAGATACGCAGTATTTT
.	TRBV12-3/TRBV12-4	TRBJ2-7	.	CASRAKGGGPYEQYF	TGTGCCAGCAGGGCCAAGGGGGGGGGGCCCTACGAGCAGTACTTC
.	TRBV20-1	TRBJ2-7	.	CSASPEGLLYEQYF	TGCAGTGCTAGTCCGGAGGGCCTACTCTACGAGCAGTACTTC
few	TRBV5-1	TRBJ2-3	TRBD1	CASRLTPGQVRWNAQYF	TGCGCCAGCAGACTGACTCCGGGACAGGTTCGGTGGAATGCGCAGTATTTT
.	TRBV6-2/TRBV6-3	TRBJ2-1	.	CASSYAYNEQFF	TGTGCCAGCAGTTACGCCTACAATGAGCAGTTCTTC
few	TRBV12-3/TRBV12-4	TRBJ2-3	TRBD2	CASTLSGRGRDTQYF	TGTGCCAGCACCCTTAGCGGGAGGGGTCGAGATACGCAGTATTTT
few	TRBV20-1	TRBJ1-5	TRBD1	CSAQGPRDRPNQPQHF	TGCAGTGCTCAGGGGCCTCGGGACAGGCCTAATCAGCCCCAGCATTTT
.	TRBV12-3/TRBV12-4	TRBJ2-5	.	CASSLFSETQYF	TGTGCCAGCAGTTTATTCTCTGAGACCCAGTACTTC
few	TRBV20-1	TRBJ2-2	.	CSARDTTGRSNTGELFF	TGCAGTGCTAGAGATACGACCGGACGATCGAACACCGGGGAGCTGTTTTTT
few	TRBV29-1	TRBJ2-4	.	CSVGTGNIQYF	TGCAGCGTTGGTACGGGGAACATTCAGTACTTC
once	TRBV28	TRBJ1-1	.	CASFKTVTYTEAFF	TGTGCCAGCTTTAAGACGGTTACATACACTGAAGCTTTCTTT
.	TRBV9	TRBJ2-7	.	CASSPGQFSYEQYF	TGTGCCAGCAGTCCAGGACAGTTCTCCTACGAGCAGTACTTC
.	TRBV11-2	TRBJ2-1	TRBD2	CASSLLAGLSYNEQFF	TGTGCCAGCAGCTTACTAGCGGGTCTTTCCTACAATGAGCAGTTCTTC
.	TRBV6-5	TRBJ2-1	TRBD2	CASSYPPGTTVHNEQFF	TGTGCCAGCAGTTACCCGCCAGGGACTACCGTTCACAATGAGCAGTTCTTC
few	TRBV15	TRBJ2-2	.	CATSNIASTGELFF	TGTGCCACCAGTAATATAGCGAGCACCGGGGAGCTGTTTTTT
few	TRBV7-2	TRBJ2-5	TRBD2	CASSLGLAGGTQYF	TGTGCCAGCAGCTTAGGACTAGCGGGAGGGACCCAGTACTTC
many	TRBV4-2	TRBJ2-1	.	CASSQEHNLGLNEQFF	TGTGCCAGCAGCCAAGAACACAACCTAGGGCTCAATGAGCAGTTCTTC
many	TRBV7-6	TRBJ2-1	TRBD2	CASSFRGLAGNEQFF	TGTGCCAGCAGCTTCCGAGGACTAGCGGGCAATGAGCAGTTCTTC
many	TRBV5-1	TRBJ2-6	.	CASSLYGEAGANVLTF	TGCGCCAGCAGCTTGTACGGTGAAGCTGGGGCCAACGTCCTGACTTTC
few	TRBV24-1	TRBJ2-3	.	CATSDFTSHTDTQYF	TGTGCCACCAGTGATTTCACTAGTCACACAGATACGCAGTATTTT
few	TRBV27	TRBJ2-7	.	CASSFHARHTYEQYF	TGTGCCAGCAGTTTTCATGCCAGGCATACCTACGAGCAGTACTTC
.	TRBV9	TRBJ2-7	TRBD2	CASSMLSGRASYEQYF	TGTGCCAGCAGCATGCTTAGCGGGAGGGCTTCCTACGAGCAGTACTTC
few	TRBV9	TRBJ1-4	.	CASSVESWNEKLFF	TGTGCCAGCAGCGTAGAATCCTGGAATGAAAAACTGTTTTTT
.	TRBV10-3	TRBJ1-1	.	CAISGTGNTEAFF	TGTGCCATCAGTGGTACAGGGAACACTGAAGCTTTCTTT
.	TRBV12-3/TRBV12-4	TRBJ1-1	.	CASSSFRGEAEAFF	TGTGCCAGCAGTTCCTTTCGGGGGGAAGCTGAAGCTTTCTTT
many	TRBV29-1	TRBJ1-2	TRBD1	CSVDPLDRAYGYTF	TGCAGCGTTGACCCTTTGGACAGGGCCTATGGCTACACCTTC
few	TRBV4-1	TRBJ2-5	.	CASSQVQVTYQETQYF	TGCGCCAGCAGCCAAGTTCAGGTGACGTACCAAGAGACCCAGTACTTC
.	TRBV9	TRBJ2-7	.	CASSPQGGRRLPLKQYF	TGTGCCAGCAGCCCCCAGGGGGGGAGGAGATTACCGTTAAAGCAGTACTTC
few	TRBV13	TRBJ2-3	.	CASSLGHGYTDTQYF	TGTGCCAGCAGCTTAGGCCACGGGTACACAGATACGCAGTATTTT
.	TRBV20-1	TRBJ2-7	.	CSASRAASYEQYF	TGCAGTGCTAGTCGGGCGGCCTCCTACGAGCAGTACTTC
.	TRBV7-6	TRBJ2-2	TRBD2	CASSLDTGLAGDNGELFF	TGTGCCAGCAGCTTAGATACGGGGCTAGCGGGAGATAACGGGGAGCTGTTTTTT
few	TRBV20-1	TRBJ2-3	.	CSASSASHPTLYTDTQYF	TGCAGTGCTAGTTCGGCTAGTCACCCAACCCTTTACACAGATACGCAGTATTTT
few	TRBV4-1	TRBJ2-6	TRBD1	CASSQDRGTGSGANVLTF	TGCGCCAGCAGCCAAGACCGGGGGACAGGGTCTGGGGCCAACGTCCTGACTTTC
few	TRBV4-1	TRBJ2-1	TRBD2	CASSQGWGTSGRADEQFF	TGCGCCAGCAGCCAAGGATGGGGGACTAGCGGGAGGGCAGATGAGCAGTTCTTC
.	TRBV7-2	TRBJ2-6	.	CASSSRVIGANVLTF	TGTGCCAGCAGCTCCAGGGTTATCGGGGCCAACGTCCTGACTTTC
.	TRBV29-1	TRBJ2-1	.	CSVEREQFF	TGCAGCGTTGAGCGGGAGCAGTTCTTC
few	TRBV10-3	TRBJ2-6	TRBD1	CAISRDRGPGANVLTF	TGTGCCATCAGCCGGGACAGGGGGCCTGGGGCCAACGTCCTGACTTTC